This T cell receptor (beta chain) was sequenced in a study of cytomegalovirus exposure and HLA in healthy donors. Across the whole study: Around 200 million T cells yielded roughly 120 million unique TCR beta sequences, as an earlier analysis found.

Notes on this clone: Its antigen is not known.

V lost 1 base, J lost 0 bases, and 13 bases lay in between. The CDR3 is made up of 18 amino acids. The germline V gene has CDR1 LNHNV and CDR2 YYDKDF (reference sequence). With 60 Vbeta and 13 Jbeta primers, the PCR was carried out. The repertoire was sequenced with immunoSEQ multiplex PCR; TCRdb's copy has only in-frame clones and lacks some. This repertoire shows 120,000 to 150,000 clones, approximately 78% found once; its top ten account for over 2.5%. Points from the study as a whole: The classifier, whose performance was assessed in both the original and validation cohorts, reportedly diagnosed cytomegalovirus status with high specificity and sensitivity. A previous analysis found most TCR beta V segments productive roughly 87% or roughly 30% of the time. Some V segments, TRBV6-2 and TRBV6-3 among them, were indistinguishable and were therefore excluded.

The material sequenced was PBMCs. The TCR was taken from a man in his forties or fifties in good health and CMV-seropositive. This rearrangement joins TRBV15 to TRBJ2-6; possibly TRBD1 for D (5 bases). The CDR3: CATSRGKGANSGANVLTF. The CDR3 DNA sequence: TGTGCCACCAGCAGAGGGAAAGGGGCGAACTCTGGGGCCAACGTCCTGACTTTC.